Given below is one TCR beta chain in context. What it binds is not known. This record comes from a study of response to subunit inactivated influenza vaccine. Findings and caveats of the study: The study's authors posited that every seasonal influenza vaccination enlists few new T cells.

TCRdb passed the RT-PCR reads through MiXCR, listing each CDR3 protein once. The sample holds around 160,000 distinct CDR3 sequences, 11% seen once. V was shortened by 6 bases and J by 2 bases, with 17 bases between the two germline ends. This CDR3 is built from 15 residues. CDR1 SGDLS and CDR2 YYNGEE come from the germline V gene. This material consisted of non-naive T cells sorted from PBMCs, taken about 6 weeks after vaccination. The clonotype was recovered from a man aged 45-65 years who received an inactivated influenza vaccine. The chain recombines TRBV9 with TRBJ2-5, with D possibly being TRBD1 (6 bases). The CDR3: CASTPGVSGQETQYF. Written as DNA, the CDR3 is TGTGCCAGCACCCCAGGGGTGAGCGGACAAGAGACCCAGTACTTC.